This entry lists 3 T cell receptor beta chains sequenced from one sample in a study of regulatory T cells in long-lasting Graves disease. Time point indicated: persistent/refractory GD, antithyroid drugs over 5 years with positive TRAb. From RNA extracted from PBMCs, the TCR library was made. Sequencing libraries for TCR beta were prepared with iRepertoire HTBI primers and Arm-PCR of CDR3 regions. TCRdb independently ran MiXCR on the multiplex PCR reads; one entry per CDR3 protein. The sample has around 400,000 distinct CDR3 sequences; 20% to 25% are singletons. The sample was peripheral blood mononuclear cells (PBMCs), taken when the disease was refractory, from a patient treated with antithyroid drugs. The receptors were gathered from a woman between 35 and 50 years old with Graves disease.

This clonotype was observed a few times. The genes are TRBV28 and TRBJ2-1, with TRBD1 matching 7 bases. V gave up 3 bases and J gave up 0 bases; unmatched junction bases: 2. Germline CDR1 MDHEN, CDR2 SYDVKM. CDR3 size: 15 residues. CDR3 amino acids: CASSLGQTSYNEQFF. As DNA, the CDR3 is TGTGCCAGCAGTTTGGGACAGACCTCCTACAATGAGCAGTTCTTC.

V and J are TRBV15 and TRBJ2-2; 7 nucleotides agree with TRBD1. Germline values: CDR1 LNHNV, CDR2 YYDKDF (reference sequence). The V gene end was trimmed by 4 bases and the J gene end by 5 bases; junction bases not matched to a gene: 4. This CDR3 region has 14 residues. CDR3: CATSKGASTGELFF. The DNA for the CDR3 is TGTGCCACCAGCAAGGGGGCGAGTACCGGGGAGCTGTTTTTT.

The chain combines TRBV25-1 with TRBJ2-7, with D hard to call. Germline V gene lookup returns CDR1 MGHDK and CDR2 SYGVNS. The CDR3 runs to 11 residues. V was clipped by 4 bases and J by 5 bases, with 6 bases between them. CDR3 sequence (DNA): TGTGCCAGCAGTGCCGGACACGAGCAGTACTTC. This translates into CASSAGHEQYF.